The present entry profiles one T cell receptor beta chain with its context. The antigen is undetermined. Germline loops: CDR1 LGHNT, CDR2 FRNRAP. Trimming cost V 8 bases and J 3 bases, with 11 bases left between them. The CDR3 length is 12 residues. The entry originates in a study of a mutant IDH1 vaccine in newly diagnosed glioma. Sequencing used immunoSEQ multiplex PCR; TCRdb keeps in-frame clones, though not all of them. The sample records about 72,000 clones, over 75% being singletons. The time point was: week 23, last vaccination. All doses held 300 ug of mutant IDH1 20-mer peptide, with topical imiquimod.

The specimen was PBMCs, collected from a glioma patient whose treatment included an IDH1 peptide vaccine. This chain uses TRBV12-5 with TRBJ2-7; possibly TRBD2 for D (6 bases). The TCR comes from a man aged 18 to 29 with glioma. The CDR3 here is CASLAGLYEQYF. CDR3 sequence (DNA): TGTGCTAGTCTTGCGGGGCTCTACGAGCAGTACTTC.